This TCR beta chain was obtained from a study of glioma-infiltrating T cells after dendritic cell vaccination. Study-wide background: Glioblastoma patients came from Phase I and II dendritic cell vaccination trials. Patients received three intradermal dendritic cell vaccine injections at biweekly intervals.

General study findings and limits: Patients with more pretreatment TILs had longer time to progression and survival.

Patients had residual fresh-frozen tumor tissue and more than two years of survival data. In regard to this clone: Its antigen remains unknown.

CDR3 length: 15 residues. V lost 5 bases, J lost 5 bases, and 8 bases stayed unmatched. From germline, CDR1 is SEHNR and CDR2 FQNEAQ (reference sequence). TCRdb keeps only in-frame clones here, not all; method: immunoSEQ multiplex PCR. Of about 90,000 clones in the sample, over 65% are singletons; the top ten hold 2.5% to 3%. The sequenced sample was blood, obtained before dendritic cell vaccination. The chain combines TRBV7-9 with TRBJ2-7; 11 positions match TRBD2. The clonotype originates from a human donor with glioblastoma. The DNA for the CDR3 is TGTGCCAGCAGCCTAGAACTAGCGGGGGTAAACGAGCAGTACTTC. Amino acid sequence: CASSLELAGVNEQYF.